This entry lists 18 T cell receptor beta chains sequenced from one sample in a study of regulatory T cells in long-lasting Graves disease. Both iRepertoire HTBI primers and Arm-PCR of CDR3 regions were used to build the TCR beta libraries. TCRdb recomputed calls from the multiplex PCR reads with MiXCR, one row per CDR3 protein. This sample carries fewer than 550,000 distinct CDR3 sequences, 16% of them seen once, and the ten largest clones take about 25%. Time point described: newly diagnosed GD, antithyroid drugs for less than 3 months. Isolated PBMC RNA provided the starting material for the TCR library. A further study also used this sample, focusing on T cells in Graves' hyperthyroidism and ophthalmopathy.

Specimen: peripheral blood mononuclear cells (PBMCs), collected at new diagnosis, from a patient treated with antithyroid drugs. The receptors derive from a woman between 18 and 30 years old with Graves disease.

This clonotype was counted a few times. The CDR3 protein is CASSFRQGSSGYTF. CDR3 nucleotide sequence: TGTGCCAGCAGCTTTCGACAGGGGTCAAGTGGCTACACCTTC. The V and J genes are TRBV7-9 and TRBJ1-2, with TRBD1 matching 8 bases. The CDR3 covers 14 residues. The trim removed 3 bases at V and 7 bases at J, leaving 7 bases unmatched. Looked up from germline, CDR1 is SEHNR and CDR2 is FQNEAQ (reference sequence). The full variable domain, its missing parts supplied by reference TRBV7-9 and TRBJ1-2, is DTGVSQNPRHKITKRGQNVTFRCDPISEHNRLYWYRQTLGQGPEFLTYFQNEAQLEKSRLLSDRFSAERPKGSFSTLEIQRTEQGDSAMYLCASSFRQGSSGYTFGSGTRLTVV.

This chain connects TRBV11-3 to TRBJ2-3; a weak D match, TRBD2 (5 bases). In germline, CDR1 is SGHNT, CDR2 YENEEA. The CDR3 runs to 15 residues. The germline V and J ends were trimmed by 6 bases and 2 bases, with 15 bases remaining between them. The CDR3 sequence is CASRVEGDNTDTQYF. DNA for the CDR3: TGTGCCAGCAGAGTAGAGGGAGATAACACAGATACGCAGTATTTT.

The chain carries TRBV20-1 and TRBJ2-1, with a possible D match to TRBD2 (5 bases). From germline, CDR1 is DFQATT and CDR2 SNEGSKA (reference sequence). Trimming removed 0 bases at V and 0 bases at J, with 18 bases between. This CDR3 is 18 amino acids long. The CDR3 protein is CSARDPRTGEFSYNEQFF. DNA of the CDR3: TGCAGTGCTAGAGATCCCCGAACCGGGGAATTCTCCTACAATGAGCAGTTCTTC.

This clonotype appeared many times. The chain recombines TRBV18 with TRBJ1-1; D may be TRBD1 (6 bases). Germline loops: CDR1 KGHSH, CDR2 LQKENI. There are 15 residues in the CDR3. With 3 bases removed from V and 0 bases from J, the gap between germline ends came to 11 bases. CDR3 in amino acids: CASSPGQIMNTEAFF. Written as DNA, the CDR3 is TGTGCCAGCTCACCGGGACAAATTATGAACACTGAAGCTTTCTTT.

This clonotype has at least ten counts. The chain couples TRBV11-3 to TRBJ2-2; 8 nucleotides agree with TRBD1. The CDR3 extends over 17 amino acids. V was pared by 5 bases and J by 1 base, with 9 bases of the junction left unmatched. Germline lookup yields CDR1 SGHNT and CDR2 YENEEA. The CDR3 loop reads CASSPQTGTGNTGELFF. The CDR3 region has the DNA TGTGCCAGCAGCCCACAGACCGGGACAGGGAACACCGGGGAGCTGTTTTTT.

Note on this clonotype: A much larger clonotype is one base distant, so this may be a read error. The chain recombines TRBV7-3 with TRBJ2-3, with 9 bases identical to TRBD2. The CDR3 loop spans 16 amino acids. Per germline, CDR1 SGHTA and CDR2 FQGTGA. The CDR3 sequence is CAGSPGGGRAPDTQYF. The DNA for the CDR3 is TGTGCCGGCAGCCCTGGGGGCGGGAGGGCCCCAGATACGCAGTATTTT.

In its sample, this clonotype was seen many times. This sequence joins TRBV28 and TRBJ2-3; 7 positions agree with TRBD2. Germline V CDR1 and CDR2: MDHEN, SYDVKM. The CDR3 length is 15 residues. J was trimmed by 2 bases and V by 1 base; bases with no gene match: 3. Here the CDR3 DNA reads TGTGCCAGCAGTTTATACGGGAGGATCACAGATACGCAGTATTTT. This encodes CASSLYGRITDTQYF.

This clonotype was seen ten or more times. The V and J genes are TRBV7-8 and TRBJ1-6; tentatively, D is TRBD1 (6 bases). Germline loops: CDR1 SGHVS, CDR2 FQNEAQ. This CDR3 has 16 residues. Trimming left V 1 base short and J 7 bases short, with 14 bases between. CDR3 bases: TGTGCCAGCAGCTTAGGCAAGGGGGTGAGCAATTCACCCCTCCACTTT. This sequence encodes CASSLGKGVSNSPLHF.

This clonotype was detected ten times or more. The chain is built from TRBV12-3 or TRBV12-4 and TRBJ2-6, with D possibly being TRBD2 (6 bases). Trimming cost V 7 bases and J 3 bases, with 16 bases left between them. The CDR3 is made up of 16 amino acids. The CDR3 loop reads CASTSRGLFGANVLTF. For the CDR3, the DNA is TGTGCCAGCACCTCAAGGGGACTCTTTGGGGCCAACGTCCTGACTTTC.

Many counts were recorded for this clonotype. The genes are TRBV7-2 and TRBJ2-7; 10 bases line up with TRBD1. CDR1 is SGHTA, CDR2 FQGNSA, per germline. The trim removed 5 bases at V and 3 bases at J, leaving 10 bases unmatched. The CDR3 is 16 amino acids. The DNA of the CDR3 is TGTGCCAGCAGCACGACCGGGACAGGGGCCTTCTACGAGCAGTACTTC. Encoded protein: CASSTTGTGAFYEQYF.

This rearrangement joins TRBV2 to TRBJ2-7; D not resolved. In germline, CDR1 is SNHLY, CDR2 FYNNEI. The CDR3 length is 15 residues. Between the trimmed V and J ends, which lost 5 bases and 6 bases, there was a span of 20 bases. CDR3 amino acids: CASSHVARLPFEQYF. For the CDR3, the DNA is TGTGCCAGCAGTCATGTGGCGCGACTCCCCTTCGAGCAGTACTTC.

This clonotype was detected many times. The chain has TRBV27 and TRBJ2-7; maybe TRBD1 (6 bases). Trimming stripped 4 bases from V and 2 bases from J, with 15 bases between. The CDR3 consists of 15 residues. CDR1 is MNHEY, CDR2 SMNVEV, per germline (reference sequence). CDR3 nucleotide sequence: TGTGCCAGCAGTTCGACAGGTTTGAACCCCTACGAGCAGTACTTC. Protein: CASSSTGLNPYEQYF.

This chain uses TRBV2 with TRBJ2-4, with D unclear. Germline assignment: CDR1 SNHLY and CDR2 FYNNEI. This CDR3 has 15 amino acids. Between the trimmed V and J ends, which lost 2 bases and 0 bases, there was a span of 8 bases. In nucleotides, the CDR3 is TGTGCCAGCAGTGAACAGACCCTAGCCAAAAACATTCAGTACTTC. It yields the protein CASSEQTLAKNIQYF.

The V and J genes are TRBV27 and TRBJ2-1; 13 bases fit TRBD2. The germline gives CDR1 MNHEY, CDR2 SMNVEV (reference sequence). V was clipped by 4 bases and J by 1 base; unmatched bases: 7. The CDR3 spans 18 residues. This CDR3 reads CASSSGLAGMSSYNEQFF. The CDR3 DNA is TGTGCCAGCAGTTCGGGACTAGCGGGGATGTCTTCCTACAATGAGCAGTTCTTC.

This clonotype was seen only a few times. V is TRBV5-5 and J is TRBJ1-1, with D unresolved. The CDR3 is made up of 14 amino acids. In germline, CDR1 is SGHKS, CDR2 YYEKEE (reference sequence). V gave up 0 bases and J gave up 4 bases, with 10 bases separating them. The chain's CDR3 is CASSLATLFTEAFF. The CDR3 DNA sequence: TGTGCCAGCAGCTTGGCCACGCTCTTCACTGAAGCTTTCTTT.

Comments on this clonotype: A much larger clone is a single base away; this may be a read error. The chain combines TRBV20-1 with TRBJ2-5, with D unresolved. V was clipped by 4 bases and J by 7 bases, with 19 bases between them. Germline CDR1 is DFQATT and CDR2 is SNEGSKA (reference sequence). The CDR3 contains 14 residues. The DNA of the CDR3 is TGCAGTGCTATTGACCAACGAGGTTTGCGGACCCAGTACTTC. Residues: CSAIDQRGLRTQYF.

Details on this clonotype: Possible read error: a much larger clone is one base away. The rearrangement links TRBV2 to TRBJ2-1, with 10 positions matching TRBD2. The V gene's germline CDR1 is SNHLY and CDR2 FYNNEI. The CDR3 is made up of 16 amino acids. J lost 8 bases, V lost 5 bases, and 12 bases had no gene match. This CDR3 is CASSSQGAGGPHEQFF. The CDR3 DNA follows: TGTGCCAGCAGTTCACAGGGAGCGGGAGGGCCGCATGAGCAGTTCTTC.

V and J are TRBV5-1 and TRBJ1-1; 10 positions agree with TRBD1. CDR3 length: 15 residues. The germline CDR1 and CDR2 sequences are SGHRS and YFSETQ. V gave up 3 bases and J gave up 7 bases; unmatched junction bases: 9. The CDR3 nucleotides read TGCGCCAGCAGCTACGACCGGGACAGGGGTAGTGAAGCTTTCTTT. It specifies CASSYDRDRGSEAFF.